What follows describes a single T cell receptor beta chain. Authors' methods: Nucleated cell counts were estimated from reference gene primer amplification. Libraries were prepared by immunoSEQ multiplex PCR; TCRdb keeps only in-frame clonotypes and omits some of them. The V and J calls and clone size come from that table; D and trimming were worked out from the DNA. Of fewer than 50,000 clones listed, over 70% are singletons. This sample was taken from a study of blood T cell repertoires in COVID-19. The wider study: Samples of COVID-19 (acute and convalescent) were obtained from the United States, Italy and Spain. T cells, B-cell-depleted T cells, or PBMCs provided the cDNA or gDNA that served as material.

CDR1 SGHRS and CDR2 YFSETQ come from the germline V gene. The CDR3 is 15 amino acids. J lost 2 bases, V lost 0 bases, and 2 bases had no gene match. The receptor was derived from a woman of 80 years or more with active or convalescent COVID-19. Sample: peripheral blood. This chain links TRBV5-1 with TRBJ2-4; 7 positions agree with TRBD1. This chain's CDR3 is CASSLGQGPKNIQYF. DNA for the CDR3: TGCGCCAGCAGCTTGGGACAGGGTCCCAAAAACATTCAGTACTTC.